This T cell receptor (beta chain) was recovered during a study of blood T cell repertoires in COVID-19. In germline, CDR1 is SGHNT, CDR2 YYREEE (reference sequence). V lost 4 bases, J lost 0 bases, and 6 bases stayed unmatched. The CDR3 runs to 15 residues. Clinical histories supplied by participants themselves formed the basis of cohort assignment. Recovered participants had two consecutive negative NP/OP PCR tests, healthcare professional clearance, or symptom resolution. In the original analysis: Quantification of nucleated cells was approximated via reference gene primer amplification. Only in-frame clones appear in the TCRdb table, and some are missing; sequencing was by immunoSEQ multiplex PCR. V, J and clone size derive from that table, while D and trimming were established from the DNA sequence. The data show about 250,000 clones, about nine tenths seen once.

Sequenced input: PBMCs or T cells enriched from blood (not recorded which). This clonotype was sampled from a man younger than 30 who had recovered from COVID-19. The V and J genes are TRBV5-4 and TRBJ1-2; 7 bases map to TRBD1. CDR3 in amino acids: CASSREGAANYGYTF. The DNA for the CDR3 is TGTGCCAGCAGCCGAGAGGGGGCAGCTAACTATGGCTACACCTTC.